The rows below give T cell receptor beta chains drawn from one sample of a study of OX40 agonist ivuxolimab in advanced cancers. This table comes from immunoSEQ multiplex PCR, and its TCRdb copy is limited to in-frame clones, with some not included. Here the sample spans tens of thousands of clones, around 88% being singletons. The sample here was CD4+ or CD8+ T cells sorted from blood, taken in a trial of the OX40 agonist ivuxolimab. Every receptor here comes from an adult with an advanced solid tumor such as melanoma, head and neck, liver or kidney cancer. Both conserved end residues are trimmed from each CDR3.

CDR3aa: ASSLGGTDTQY
j_gene: TRBJ2-3
len: 11
v_gene: TRBV7-3

CDR3aa: ASRETAFSNQPQH
j_gene: TRBJ1-5
len: 13
v_gene: TRBV6-1

CDR3aa: ASSYQGGQGSGNTIY
j_gene: TRBJ1-3
len: 15
v_gene: TRBV7-6

CDR3aa: ASSDSGSEYNEQF
j_gene: TRBJ2-1
len: 13
v_gene: TRBV10-1

CDR3aa: ASSPSGGVNYGYT
j_gene: TRBJ1-2
len: 13
v_gene: TRBV7-3

CDR3aa: ASSWKGGYEQY
j_gene: TRBJ2-7
len: 11
v_gene: TRBV6-6

CDR3aa: ASGTGIMNTEAF
j_gene: TRBJ1-1
len: 12
v_gene: TRBV30

CDR3aa: ASTKTKGNNQPQH
j_gene: TRBJ1-5
len: 13
v_gene: TRBV7-3

CDR3aa: ASSLSGAGNTIY
j_gene: TRBJ1-3
len: 12
v_gene: TRBV5-1

CDR3aa: ASSSGLAGSTDTQY
j_gene: TRBJ2-3
len: 14
v_gene: TRBV5-1

CDR3aa: ASNPQTSRETQY
j_gene: TRBJ2-5
len: 12
v_gene: TRBV6-6

CDR3aa: ASSEATLASRETQY
j_gene: TRBJ2-5
len: 14
v_gene: TRBV2

CDR3aa: ASSPRGGGTGEQY
j_gene: TRBJ2-7
len: 13
v_gene: TRBV5-8

CDR3aa: AWREGLTTDTQY
j_gene: TRBJ2-3
len: 12
v_gene: TRBV30

CDR3aa: ASSGGLSNEQF
j_gene: TRBJ2-1
len: 11
v_gene: TRBV5-4

CDR3aa: ASSFSDLSPLH
j_gene: TRBJ1-6
len: 11
v_gene: TRBV7-2

CDR3aa: AWSQGTLNTEAF
j_gene: TRBJ1-1
len: 12
v_gene: TRBV30

CDR3aa: ASSNSGQARTGELF
j_gene: TRBJ2-2
len: 14
v_gene: TRBV28

CDR3aa: ASSPDRRAF
j_gene: TRBJ1-1
len: 9
v_gene: TRBV2

CDR3aa: ASSYSTEAF
j_gene: TRBJ1-1
len: 9
v_gene: TRBV6-6

CDR3aa: ASSLRRVGSPLH
j_gene: TRBJ1-6
len: 12
v_gene: TRBV27

CDR3aa: ASSLSGGRSYNEQF
j_gene: TRBJ2-1
len: 14
v_gene: TRBV7-9

CDR3aa: ASSLITSYEQY
j_gene: TRBJ2-7
len: 11
v_gene: TRBV7-9

CDR3aa: ASSINRFDGYT
j_gene: TRBJ1-2
len: 11
v_gene: TRBV19

CDR3aa: ASSLQQGSYEQY
j_gene: TRBJ2-7
len: 12
v_gene: TRBV5-4

CDR3aa: ASSSRPMAYGNTIY
j_gene: TRBJ1-3
len: 14
v_gene: TRBV7-9

CDR3aa: ASSVGRDQPQH
j_gene: TRBJ1-5
len: 11
v_gene: TRBV9

CDR3aa: AWKSPITGPVDTIY
j_gene: TRBJ1-3
len: 14
v_gene: TRBV30

CDR3aa: ASSLTGTAGNTIY
j_gene: TRBJ1-3
len: 13
v_gene: TRBV7-2

CDR3aa: ASSRTVLEETQY
j_gene: TRBJ2-5
len: 12
v_gene: TRBV11-3

CDR3aa: ATSLRRQGVTQY
j_gene: TRBJ2-5
len: 12
v_gene: TRBV15

CDR3aa: ASRTIASGARRETQY
j_gene: TRBJ2-5
len: 15
v_gene: TRBV10-2

CDR3aa: ASRASEYNEQF
j_gene: TRBJ2-1
len: 11
v_gene: TRBV5-1

CDR3aa: ASSLPRDSSGNTIY
j_gene: TRBJ1-3
len: 14
v_gene: TRBV5-1

CDR3aa: ASSLGGTGQGNIQY
j_gene: TRBJ2-4
len: 14
v_gene: TRBV11-3

CDR3aa: ASSRPSGSPSYNEQF
j_gene: TRBJ2-1
len: 15
v_gene: TRBV11-1

CDR3aa: ASGPGQGQPFGLMNYGYT
j_gene: TRBJ1-2
len: 18
v_gene: TRBV2

CDR3aa: ASSPMTENTEAF
j_gene: TRBJ1-1
len: 12
v_gene: TRBV18

CDR3aa: ASSSPGGSPRETQY
j_gene: TRBJ2-5
len: 14
v_gene: TRBV2

CDR3aa: AWSSGGNQPQH
j_gene: TRBJ1-5
len: 11
v_gene: TRBV30

CDR3aa: ASSRGTGTGNTIY
j_gene: TRBJ1-3
len: 13
v_gene: TRBV5-6

CDR3aa: AWSQGHGTEAF
j_gene: TRBJ1-1
len: 11
v_gene: TRBV30

CDR3aa: ASTDGDYGYT
j_gene: TRBJ1-2
len: 10
v_gene: TRBV6-6

CDR3aa: ASSQEYEQY
j_gene: TRBJ2-7
len: 9
v_gene: TRBV18

CDR3aa: ASSPRAGASTDTQY
j_gene: TRBJ2-3
len: 14
v_gene: TRBV18

CDR3aa: AIKGQGATDTQY
j_gene: TRBJ2-3
len: 12
v_gene: TRBV10-3

CDR3aa: ASSAGHIGEQY
j_gene: TRBJ2-7
len: 11
v_gene: TRBV19

CDR3aa: AWSVTGNTIY
j_gene: TRBJ1-3
len: 10
v_gene: TRBV30

CDR3aa: ASSFRTVFAGYT
j_gene: TRBJ1-2
len: 12
v_gene: TRBV28

CDR3aa: ASSTSGRAWGNIQY
j_gene: TRBJ2-4
len: 14
v_gene: TRBV27

CDR3aa: ASSPTSGAGEQF
j_gene: TRBJ2-1
len: 12
v_gene: TRBV11-3